This TCR beta chain was sequenced for a study of T cells of healthy individuals. This CDR3 comprises 15 residues. In germline, CDR1 is MNHEY, CDR2 SVGEGT. The V and J ends lost 4 bases and 8 bases, in that order; junction bases with no gene match: 13. TCRdb ran MiXCR on the 5' RACE reads and lists one entry per CDR3 protein. Here the sample spans roughly 87,000 distinct CDR3 sequences, 17% being singletons. This clonotype showed up just a few times. This receptor was identified in a human donor in good health. The V call is TRBV6-2 or TRBV6-3, the J call TRBJ1-2, with 7 bases fitting TRBD1. The CDR3, as DNA: TGTGCCAGCAGTTCTCCGGGACAGCCAATCGGAGGCTACACCTTC. This sequence encodes CASSSPGQPIGGYTF.